This paragraph reports one TCR beta chain. Antigen: not known. Germline CDR1 and CDR2: SNHLY and FYNNEI. The CDR3 has 15 amino acids. Trimming cost V 6 bases and J 7 bases, with 19 bases left between them. The table came from immunoSEQ multiplex PCR; TCRdb's copy has only in-frame clones and leaves some out. Altogether more than 1,200,000 clones are present, 98% to 99% being singletons, with the ten largest covering about 0.34%. The split of CD4+ cells yielded CD45RA+ naive and CD45RA-negative memory subsets. These data originate in a study of shared clonotypes between healthy human individuals. Study-wide findings and caveats: Clonotypes which were not shared had lower generation probabilities than clonotypes that all four donors shared.

Material: naive CD4+ T cells sorted from blood. Subset noted: CD45RA+ positively selected. The chain couples TRBV2 to TRBJ1-5; D possibly corresponds to TRBD1 (6 bases). The origin of this receptor is a man aged 30 to 39 in good health. The CDR3 DNA follows: TGTGCCAGCAGCCCCGGGACATCGTGGGGGCAGCCCCAGCATTTT. Amino acid sequence: CASSPGTSWGQPQHF.